Below, one TCR beta chain is given with its context. What it recognizes is unknown. The record originates from a study of shared clonotypes between healthy human individuals. The study's findings and limits: Sampling included only blood; tissue repertoires likely differ.

CDR3 length: 14 residues. Per the germline V gene, CDR1 is ENHRY and CDR2 is SYGVKD. The V end was cut by 0 bases, the J end by 9 bases, with 12 bases between. Naive-designated CD8 cells lacked CD45RO, were positively enriched for CCR7, and omitted terminally differentiated effector memory CD45RA+ cells. Evenly divided among several immunoSEQ plates was the genomic DNA of each subset. Original handling: Filtering differed since immunoSEQ provided only junctions, with no quality scores. Assay: immunoSEQ multiplex PCR; the TCRdb copy retains only in-frame clones and omits some. The V and J calls and the clone size are those of that table, but D and trimming were determined from the DNA. The table lists about 800,000 clones, around 96% of them singletons.

This chain connects TRBV10-3 to TRBJ2-1; a weak D match, TRBD2 (6 bases). This sequence was found in a man aged 25-45 years in good health. Sequenced: naive CD8+ T cells sorted from blood. CDR3 in amino acids: CAISESVEGSEQFF. The CDR3 coding sequence is TGTGCCATCAGTGAGTCGGTGGAGGGGAGTGAGCAGTTCTTC.